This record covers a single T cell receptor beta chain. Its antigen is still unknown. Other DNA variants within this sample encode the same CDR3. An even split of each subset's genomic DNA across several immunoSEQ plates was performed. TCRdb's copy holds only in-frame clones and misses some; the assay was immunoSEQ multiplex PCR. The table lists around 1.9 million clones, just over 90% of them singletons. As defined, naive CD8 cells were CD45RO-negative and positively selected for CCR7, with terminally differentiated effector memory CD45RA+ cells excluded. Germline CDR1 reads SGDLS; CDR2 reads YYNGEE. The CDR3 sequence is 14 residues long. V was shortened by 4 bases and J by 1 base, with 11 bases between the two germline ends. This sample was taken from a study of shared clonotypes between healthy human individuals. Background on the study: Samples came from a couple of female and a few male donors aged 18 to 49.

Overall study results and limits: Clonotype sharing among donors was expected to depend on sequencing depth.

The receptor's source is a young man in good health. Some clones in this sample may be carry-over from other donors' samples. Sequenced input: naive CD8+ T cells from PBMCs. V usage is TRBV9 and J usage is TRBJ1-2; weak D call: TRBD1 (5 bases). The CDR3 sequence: CASSSRGGNYGYTF. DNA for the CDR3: TGTGCCAGCAGCTCCCGCGGGGGTAACTATGGCTACACCTTC.